This TCR beta chain was obtained from a study of CD8 T cells in ankylosing spondylitis. Findings and limits, study-wide: Clones linked to disease, bearing a CD8+ phenotype, were relatively rare in peripheral blood. The authors reported significant enrichment of disease-linked clones in matched ankylosing spondylitis synovial fluid. Among TCR beta sequences, a motif of eight highly homologous variants appeared characteristic of ankylosing spondylitis blood. Earlier studies detected some motif variants in reactive arthritis synovial fluid and blood.

This clonotype turned up a few times. The antigen is not known. Libraries of TCR beta came from quantitative 5'-RACE with molecular barcodes. TCRdb re-called the 5' RACE reads with MiXCR, one entry per CDR3 protein. The sample lists about 800,000 distinct CDR3 sequences; 10% to 15% were seen once. V lost 2 bases, J lost 4 bases, and 2 bases stayed unmatched. CDR3 length equals 14 residues. Germline V CDR1 and CDR2: ENHRY, SYGVKD. The chain couples TRBV10-3 to TRBJ1-5; TRBD1 matches 7 bases. What was sequenced was blood, either unsorted or a sorted T cell fraction (not recorded which). The origin of this receptor is a male donor with ankylosing spondylitis. The CDR3, as DNA: TGTGCCATCAGTGAGCAGACAGGGAATCAGCCCCAGCATTTT. This codes for CAISEQTGNQPQHF.